These T cell receptor beta chains were read from a single sample in a study of OX40 agonist ivuxolimab in advanced cancers. The table came from immunoSEQ multiplex PCR; TCRdb's copy has only in-frame clones and leaves some out. The sample carries tens of thousands of clones, about 83% recorded once. The input for sequencing was CD4+ or CD8+ T cells sorted from blood, taken in a trial of the OX40 agonist ivuxolimab. These receptor sequences come from an adult with an advanced solid tumor such as melanoma, head and neck, liver or kidney cancer. Both conserved end residues are part of each CDR3. The D gene is left open where the match is weak. Some rows have no size entry. The others give once, few or many, or a class for an expanded clone.

TRBJ2-2,TRBV7-3,TRBD1,NA,CASSLTAQGVTGELFF,TGTGCCAGCAGCTTAACCGCCCAGGGGGTTACCGGGGAGCTGTTTTTT
TRBJ2-7,TRBV4-1,NA,once,CASSQAGGGSYEQYF,TGCGCCAGCAGCCAAGCTGGGGGCGGCTCCTACGAGCAGTACTTC
TRBJ1-1,TRBV7-9,NA,NA,CASSFGNTEAFF,TGTGCCAGCAGCTTTGGGAACACTGAAGCTTTCTTT
TRBJ1-1,TRBV4-1,NA,NA,CASSQDPMNTEAFF,TGCGCCAGCAGCCAAGACCCGATGAACACTGAAGCTTTCTTT
TRBJ2-2,TRBV27,TRBD2,NA,CASSSATGTSGRADTGELFF,TGTGCCAGCAGTTCAGCGACCGGGACTAGCGGGAGGGCGGACACCGGGGAGCTGTTTTTT
TRBJ2-1,TRBV6-5,TRBD2,NA,CASRPSSGSRYEQFF,TGTGCCAGCAGGCCGAGTAGCGGGAGTAGGTATGAGCAGTTCTTC
TRBJ1-5,TRBV2,NA,NA,CASSEVLSELNQPQHF,TGTGCCAGCAGTGAAGTCCTCTCAGAACTCAATCAGCCCCAGCATTTT
TRBJ1-1,TRBV11-2,NA,NA,CASSEGRNTEAFF,TGTGCCAGCAGCGAAGGGCGGAACACTGAAGCTTTCTTT
TRBJ1-1,TRBV11-2,NA,NA,CASSGKQGMNTEAFF,TGTGCCAGCAGCGGAAAACAGGGTATGAACACTGAAGCTTTCTTT
TRBJ2-1,TRBV7-9,NA,NA,CASSLEGPYNEQFF,TGTGCCAGCAGCTTAGAGGGGCCCTACAATGAGCAGTTCTTC
TRBJ1-5,TRBV4-1,NA,NA,CASSQDHSYSNQPQHF,TGCGCCAGCAGCCAAGATCACAGCTATAGCAATCAGCCCCAGCATTTT
TRBJ2-7,TRBV29-1,TRBD1,NA,CSVVPRGISYEQYF,TGCAGCGTTGTTCCCAGGGGGATTTCCTACGAGCAGTACTTC
TRBJ2-2,TRBV5-1,NA,NA,CASSTAAGELFF,TGCGCCAGCAGCACTGCCGCCGGGGAGCTGTTTTTT
TRBJ1-2,TRBV29-1,NA,NA,CSVEVGQLDGYTF,TGCAGCGTTGAAGTGGGACAACTCGATGGCTACACCTTC
TRBJ1-3,TRBV7-8,NA,NA,CASSPPREDTIYF,TGTGCCAGCAGCCCCCCGAGGGAGGACACCATATATTTT
TRBJ2-1,TRBV9,TRBD2,NA,CASSARLAGTNNEQFF,TGTGCCAGCAGCGCGCGACTAGCGGGCACAAACAATGAGCAGTTCTTC
TRBJ2-7,TRBV18,NA,NA,CASSAGATAYEQYF,TGTGCCAGCTCCGCGGGGGCTACAGCCTACGAGCAGTACTTC
TRBJ2-1,TRBV19,TRBD2,NA,CASARGRTSGTNEQFF,TGTGCCAGTGCCCGAGGTAGGACTAGCGGGACAAATGAGCAGTTCTTC
TRBJ2-7,TRBV13,TRBD1,NA,CASRPDRGFSYEQYF,TGTGCCAGCCGACCGGACAGGGGGTTCTCCTACGAGCAGTACTTC
TRBJ2-7,TRBV5-6,NA,NA,CASSPRQASYEQYF,TGTGCCAGCAGCCCACGACAGGCTTCCTACGAGCAGTACTTC
TRBJ1-1,TRBV19,NA,NA,CASTPSWGNTEAFF,TGTGCCAGTACCCCATCTTGGGGGAACACTGAAGCTTTCTTT
TRBJ1-2,TRBV9,NA,NA,CASSPSGAGLEPWGYTF,TGTGCCAGCAGCCCCTCGGGGGCAGGGTTGGAACCTTGGGGCTACACCTTC
TRBJ1-2,TRBV5-1,NA,NA,CASSLIGGRGYTF,TGCGCCAGCAGCTTGATTGGGGGGAGAGGCTACACCTTC
TRBJ2-7,TRBV11-2,NA,NA,CASSSEQYF,TGTGCCAGCAGCTCCGAGCAGTACTTC
TRBJ2-3,TRBV7-7,TRBD2,NA,CASSSSGRAGDTQYF,TGTGCTAGCAGCTCCAGCGGGAGGGCTGGAGATACGCAGTATTTT
TRBJ2-7,TRBV27,NA,NA,CASRTGGRLQQYF,TGTGCCAGCAGGACCGGAGGACGGTTGCAGCAGTACTTC
TRBJ2-7,TRBV5-1,NA,NA,CASSPAGAFSYEQYF,TGCGCCAGCAGCCCAGCCGGGGCTTTCTCCTACGAGCAGTACTTC
TRBJ2-2,TRBV9,NA,NA,CASSVGRGTGGNTGELFF,TGTGCCAGCAGCGTAGGCAGGGGGACTGGTGGTAACACCGGGGAGCTGTTTTTT
TRBJ2-2,TRBV4-1,NA,NA,CASSRSGELFF,TGCGCCAGCAGCCGATCCGGGGAGCTGTTTTTT
TRBJ2-7,TRBV27,TRBD2,NA,CASSLQGGSYEQYF,TGTGCCAGCAGTTTACAGGGAGGGTCCTACGAGCAGTACTTC
TRBJ2-1,TRBV4-1,NA,NA,CASSQDWEAGSYNEQFF,TGCGCCAGCAGCCAAGATTGGGAGGCAGGATCCTACAATGAGCAGTTCTTC
TRBJ1-2,TRBV10-3,TRBD1,NA,CAISESRTGGAQGYTF,TGTGCCATCAGTGAGTCACGGACAGGGGGCGCTCAGGGCTACACCTTC
TRBJ2-3,TRBV7-9,NA,NA,CASSLARGLDTQYF,TGTGCCAGCAGCTTAGCGAGAGGGTTGGATACGCAGTATTTT
TRBJ2-2,TRBV5-6,NA,NA,CASSLGGHNTGELFF,TGTGCCAGCAGCTTGGGGGGACATAACACCGGGGAGCTGTTTTTT
TRBJ1-1,TRBV5-1,NA,NA,CASKGRGPGTEAFF,TGCGCCAGCAAAGGGAGGGGCCCAGGCACTGAAGCTTTCTTT
TRBJ2-1,TRBV2,NA,NA,CASSPLFGILDEQFF,TGTGCCAGCAGTCCTCTTTTTGGAATCTTAGATGAGCAGTTCTTC
TRBJ2-7,TRBV27,TRBD2,NA,CASSSPEAGDYEQYF,TGTGCCAGCAGTTCCCCCGAAGCGGGGGATTACGAGCAGTACTTC
TRBJ1-1,TRBV4-2,NA,NA,CASSKGLNTEAFF,TGTGCCAGCAGTAAGGGACTCAACACTGAAGCTTTCTTT
TRBJ2-1,TRBV4-1,NA,NA,CASSQVTGESSYNEQFF,TGCGCCAGCAGCCAAGTGACTGGCGAGAGCTCCTACAATGAGCAGTTCTTC
TRBJ2-3,TRBV11-2,NA,NA,CASSFTGSFTDTQYF,TGTGCCAGCAGCTTTACAGGCTCATTCACAGATACGCAGTATTTT
TRBJ2-1,TRBV27,NA,NA,CASRTQSSYNEQFF,TGTGCCAGCAGGACTCAAAGCTCCTACAATGAGCAGTTCTTC
TRBJ1-2,TRBV9,NA,NA,CASSPVDDGYTF,TGTGCCAGCAGCCCCGTTGACGATGGCTACACCTTC
TRBJ1-5,TRBV6-5,NA,NA,CASSYLTGEGPQHF,TGTGCCAGCAGTTACCTAACAGGCGAGGGGCCCCAGCATTTT
TRBJ2-4,TRBV7-9,TRBD2,large,CASRPTSGAGKNIQYF,TGTGCCAGCAGACCAACTAGCGGAGCCGGCAAAAACATTCAGTACTTC
TRBJ2-1,TRBV2,TRBD2,NA,CASISSGGLHEQFF,TGTGCCAGCATATCCAGCGGGGGGTTACATGAGCAGTTCTTC
TRBJ2-2,TRBV29-1,NA,NA,CSAQRRTLFANTGELFF,TGCAGCGCCCAACGACGGACCTTATTCGCGAACACCGGGGAGCTGTTTTTT
TRBJ2-5,TRBV5-1,NA,once,CASSLAGETQYF,TGCGCCAGCAGCTTGGCGGGGGAGACCCAGTACTTC
TRBJ1-5,TRBV6-5,NA,few,CASSYGGANQPQHF,TGTGCCAGCAGTTACGGAGGCGCGAATCAGCCCCAGCATTTT
TRBJ2-1,TRBV6-4,TRBD2,NA,CASSDSFSGRWDEQFF,TGTGCCAGCAGTGACTCGTTTAGCGGGAGATGGGATGAGCAGTTCTTC
TRBJ2-7,TRBV27,TRBD1,NA,CASRKDRAHYEQYF,TGTGCCAGCAGGAAGGACAGGGCCCACTACGAGCAGTACTTC
TRBJ2-7,TRBV5-5,NA,NA,CASNLMGAMDYEQYF,TGTGCCAGCAACCTCATGGGGGCAATGGACTACGAGCAGTACTTC
TRBJ1-1,TRBV6-1,NA,NA,CASSDKFGEGAEAFF,TGTGCCAGCAGTGATAAGTTCGGGGAGGGGGCTGAAGCTTTCTTT
TRBJ2-7,TRBV19,TRBD2,few,CASSLAGGGSYEQYF,TGTGCCAGTAGTCTAGCGGGGGGAGGCTCCTACGAGCAGTACTTC
TRBJ2-5,TRBV5-1,NA,NA,CASGSAETQYF,TGCGCCAGCGGGAGTGCGGAGACCCAGTACTTC
TRBJ2-1,TRBV19,TRBD2,NA,CASSHPGLANYNEQFF,TGTGCCAGTTCCCACCCGGGACTAGCGAACTACAATGAGCAGTTCTTC
TRBJ2-5,TRBV6-6,NA,NA,CASSAGATNKQETQYF,TGTGCCAGCAGTGCCGGGGCGACGAACAAACAAGAGACCCAGTACTTC
TRBJ1-2,TRBV5-1,NA,few,CASSLLGDGYTF,TGCGCCAGCAGCTTGTTAGGGGACGGCTACACCTTC
TRBJ2-7,TRBV18,NA,once,CASSQGISYEQYF,TGTGCCAGCTCACAAGGGATATCCTACGAGCAGTACTTC
TRBJ2-7,TRBV5-5,TRBD1,NA,CASSSVPGQGAKYF,TGTGCCAGCAGCTCTGTCCCGGGACAGGGGGCCAAGTACTTC